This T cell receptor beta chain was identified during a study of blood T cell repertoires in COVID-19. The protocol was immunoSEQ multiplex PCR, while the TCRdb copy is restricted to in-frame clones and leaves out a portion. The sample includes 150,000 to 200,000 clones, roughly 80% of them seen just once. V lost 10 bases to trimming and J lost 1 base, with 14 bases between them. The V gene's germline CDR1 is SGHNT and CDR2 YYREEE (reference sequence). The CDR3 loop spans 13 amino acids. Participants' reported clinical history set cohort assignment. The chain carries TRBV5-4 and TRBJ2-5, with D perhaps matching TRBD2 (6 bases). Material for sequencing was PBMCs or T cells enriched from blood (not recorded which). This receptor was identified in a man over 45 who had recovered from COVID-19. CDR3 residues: CAVGGVFQETQYF. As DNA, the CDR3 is TGTGCCGTTGGAGGGGTGTTCCAAGAGACCCAGTACTTC.